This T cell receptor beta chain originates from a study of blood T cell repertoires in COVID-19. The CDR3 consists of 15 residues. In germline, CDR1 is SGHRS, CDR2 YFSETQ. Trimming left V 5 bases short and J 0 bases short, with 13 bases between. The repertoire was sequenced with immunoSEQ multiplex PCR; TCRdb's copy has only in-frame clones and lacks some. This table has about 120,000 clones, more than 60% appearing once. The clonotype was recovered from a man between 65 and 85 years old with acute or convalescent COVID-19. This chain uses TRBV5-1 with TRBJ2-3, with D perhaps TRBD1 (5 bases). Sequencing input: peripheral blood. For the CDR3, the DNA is TGCGCCAGCAGTCCGCCCGGACAAAGCACAGATACGCAGTATTTT. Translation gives CASSPPGQSTDTQYF.